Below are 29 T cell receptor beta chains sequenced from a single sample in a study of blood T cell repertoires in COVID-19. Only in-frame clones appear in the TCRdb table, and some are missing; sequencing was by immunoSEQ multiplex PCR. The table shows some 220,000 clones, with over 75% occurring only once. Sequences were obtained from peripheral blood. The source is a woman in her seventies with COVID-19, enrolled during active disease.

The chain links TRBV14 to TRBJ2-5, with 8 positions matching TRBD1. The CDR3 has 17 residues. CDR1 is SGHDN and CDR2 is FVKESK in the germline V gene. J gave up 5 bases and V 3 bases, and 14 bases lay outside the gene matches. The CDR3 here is CASSQEQGVQLMETQYF. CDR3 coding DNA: TGTGCCAGCAGCCAGGAACAGGGGGTTCAGTTAATGGAGACCCAGTACTTC.

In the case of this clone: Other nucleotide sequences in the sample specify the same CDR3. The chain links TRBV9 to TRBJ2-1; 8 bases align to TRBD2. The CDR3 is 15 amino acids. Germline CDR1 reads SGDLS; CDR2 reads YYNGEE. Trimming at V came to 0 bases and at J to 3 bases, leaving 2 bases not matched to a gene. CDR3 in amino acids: CASSVASGGYNEQFF. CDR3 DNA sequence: TGTGCCAGCAGCGTAGCGAGCGGGGGCTACAATGAGCAGTTCTTC.

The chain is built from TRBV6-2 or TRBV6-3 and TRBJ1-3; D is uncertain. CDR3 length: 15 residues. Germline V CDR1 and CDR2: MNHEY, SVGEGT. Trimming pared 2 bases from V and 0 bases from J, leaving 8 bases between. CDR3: CASSYLMNSGNTIYF. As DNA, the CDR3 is TGTGCCAGCAGTTACCTAATGAACTCTGGAAACACCATATATTTT.

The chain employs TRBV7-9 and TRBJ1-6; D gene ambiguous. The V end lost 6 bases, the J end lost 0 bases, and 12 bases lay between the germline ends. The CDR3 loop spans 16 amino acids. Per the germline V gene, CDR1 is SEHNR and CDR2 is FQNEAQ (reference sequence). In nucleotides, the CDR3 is TGTGCCAGCAGGTCCACTAAGAGCTCCTATAATTCACCCCTCCACTTT. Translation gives CASRSTKSSYNSPLHF.

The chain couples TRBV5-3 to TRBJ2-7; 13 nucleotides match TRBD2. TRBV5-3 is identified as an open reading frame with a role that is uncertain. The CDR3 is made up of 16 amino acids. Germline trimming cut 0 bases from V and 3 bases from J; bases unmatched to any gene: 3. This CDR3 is CARSLGLAGGIYEQYF. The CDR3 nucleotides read TGTGCCAGAAGCTTGGGACTAGCGGGAGGAATCTACGAGCAGTACTTC.

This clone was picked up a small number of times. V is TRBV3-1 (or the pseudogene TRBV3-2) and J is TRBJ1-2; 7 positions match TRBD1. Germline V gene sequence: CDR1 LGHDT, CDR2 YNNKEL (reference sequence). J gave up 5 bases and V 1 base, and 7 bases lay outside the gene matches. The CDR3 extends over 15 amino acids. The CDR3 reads CASSQGTFRGYGYTF. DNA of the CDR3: TGTGCCAGCAGCCAAGGTACCTTCAGGGGGTATGGCTACACCTTC.

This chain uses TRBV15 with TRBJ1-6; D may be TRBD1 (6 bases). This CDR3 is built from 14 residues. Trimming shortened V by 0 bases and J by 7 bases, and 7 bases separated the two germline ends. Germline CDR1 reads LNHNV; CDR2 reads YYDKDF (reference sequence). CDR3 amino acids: CATSRDDRNSPLHF. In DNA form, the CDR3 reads TGTGCCACCAGCAGAGACGACAGGAATTCACCCCTCCACTTT.

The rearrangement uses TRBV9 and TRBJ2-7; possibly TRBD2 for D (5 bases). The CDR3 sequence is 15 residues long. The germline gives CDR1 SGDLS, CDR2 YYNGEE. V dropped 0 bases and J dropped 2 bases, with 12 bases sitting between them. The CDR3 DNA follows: TGTGCCAGCAGCGTAGCCCCTAGCTTGACCTACGAGCAGTACTTC. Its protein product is CASSVAPSLTYEQYF.

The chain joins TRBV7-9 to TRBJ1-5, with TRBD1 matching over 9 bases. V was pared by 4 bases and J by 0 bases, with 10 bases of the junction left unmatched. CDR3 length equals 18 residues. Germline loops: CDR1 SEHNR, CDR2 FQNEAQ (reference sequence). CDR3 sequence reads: CASSSTRDRAVSNQPQHF. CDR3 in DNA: TGTGCCAGCAGCTCCACCCGGGACAGGGCAGTTAGCAATCAGCCCCAGCATTTT.

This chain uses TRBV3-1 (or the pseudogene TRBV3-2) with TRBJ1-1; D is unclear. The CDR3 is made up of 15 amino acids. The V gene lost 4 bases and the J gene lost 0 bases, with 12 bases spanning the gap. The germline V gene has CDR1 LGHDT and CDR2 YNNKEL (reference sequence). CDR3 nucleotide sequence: TGTGCCAGCAGCCCGGAGGTCAGATTGAACACTGAAGCTTTCTTT. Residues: CASSPEVRLNTEAFF.

The CDR3 loop reads CASSFRGGLQPQHF. CDR3 in DNA: TGTGCCAGCAGCTTCAGAGGGGGCCTTCAGCCCCAGCATTTT. V gene TRBV2 combines with J gene TRBJ1-5; the match to TRBD1 covers 7 bases. Germline trimming cut 6 bases from V and 6 bases from J; bases unmatched to any gene: 8. The CDR3 consists of 14 residues. Germline values: CDR1 SNHLY, CDR2 FYNNEI.

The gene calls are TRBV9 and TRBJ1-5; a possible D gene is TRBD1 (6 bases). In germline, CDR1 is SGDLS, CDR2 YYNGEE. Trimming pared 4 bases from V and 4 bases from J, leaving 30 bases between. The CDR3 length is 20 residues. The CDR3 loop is CASSPQLPRGGDNENQPQHF. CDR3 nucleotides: TGTGCCAGCAGCCCGCAACTGCCGAGGGGGGGGGACAACGAGAATCAGCCCCAGCATTTT. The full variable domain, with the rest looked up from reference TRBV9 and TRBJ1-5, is DSGVTQTPKHLITATGQRVTLRCSPRSGDLSVYWYQQSLDQGLQFLIQYYNGEERAKGNILERFSAQQFPDLHSELNLSSLELGDSALYFCASSPQLPRGGDNENQPQHFGDGTRLSIL.

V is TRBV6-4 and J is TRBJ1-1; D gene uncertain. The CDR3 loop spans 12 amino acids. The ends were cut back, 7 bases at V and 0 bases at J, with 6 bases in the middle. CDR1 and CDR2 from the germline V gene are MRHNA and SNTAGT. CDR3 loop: CASTSLNTEAFF. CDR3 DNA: TGTGCCAGCACCTCCTTGAACACTGAAGCTTTCTTT.

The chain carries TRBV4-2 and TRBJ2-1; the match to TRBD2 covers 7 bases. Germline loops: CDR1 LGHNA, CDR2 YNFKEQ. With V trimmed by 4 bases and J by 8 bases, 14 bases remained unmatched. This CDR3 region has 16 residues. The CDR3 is CASSPVAGRSSDEQFF. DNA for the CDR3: TGTGCCAGCAGCCCTGTAGCGGGCAGAAGTAGCGATGAGCAGTTCTTC.

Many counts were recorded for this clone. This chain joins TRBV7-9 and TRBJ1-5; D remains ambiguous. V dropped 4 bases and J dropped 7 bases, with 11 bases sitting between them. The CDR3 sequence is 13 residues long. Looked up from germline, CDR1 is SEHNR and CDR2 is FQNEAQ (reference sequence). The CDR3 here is CASSWAGNQPQHF. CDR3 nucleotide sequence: TGTGCCAGCAGCTGGGCGGGGAACCAGCCCCAGCATTTT.

DNA for the CDR3: TGTGCCAGCAGTTACTCGGGACCATTCCAGGGACAAGATAATTCACCCCTCCACTTT. The encoded protein is CASSYSGPFQGQDNSPLHF. The J gene is TRBJ1-6, the V gene TRBV6-2 or TRBV6-3, with D possibly matching TRBD1 (6 bases). Germline loops: CDR1 MNHEY, CDR2 SVGEGT. The germline V and J ends were trimmed by 0 bases and 5 bases, with 20 bases remaining between them. The CDR3 has 19 amino acids.

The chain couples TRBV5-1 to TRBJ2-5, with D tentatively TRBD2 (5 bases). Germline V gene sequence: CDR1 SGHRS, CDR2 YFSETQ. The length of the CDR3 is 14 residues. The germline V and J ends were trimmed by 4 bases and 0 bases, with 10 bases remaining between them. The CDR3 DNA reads TGCGCCAGCAGCAACCCGGGGAACCAAGAGACCCAGTACTTC. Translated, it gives CASSNPGNQETQYF.

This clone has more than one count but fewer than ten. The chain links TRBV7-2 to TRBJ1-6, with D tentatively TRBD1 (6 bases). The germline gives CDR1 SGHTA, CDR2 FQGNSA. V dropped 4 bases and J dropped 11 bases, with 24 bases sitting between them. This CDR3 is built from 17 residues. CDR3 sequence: CASSSREGGSGAPPLHF. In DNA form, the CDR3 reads TGTGCCAGCAGCTCCAGGGAAGGGGGATCAGGCGCGCCACCCCTCCACTTT.

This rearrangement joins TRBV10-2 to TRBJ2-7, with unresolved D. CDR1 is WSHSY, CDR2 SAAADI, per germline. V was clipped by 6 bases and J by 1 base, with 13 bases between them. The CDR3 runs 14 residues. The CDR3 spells CASRLAAQSYEQYF. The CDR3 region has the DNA TGCGCCAGCAGGCTGGCGGCCCAATCCTACGAGCAGTACTTC.

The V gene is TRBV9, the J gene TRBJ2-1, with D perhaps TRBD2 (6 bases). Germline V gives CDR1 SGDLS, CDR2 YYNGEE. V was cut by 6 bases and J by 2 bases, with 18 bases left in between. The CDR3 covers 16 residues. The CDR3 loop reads CASTKTGTDAYNEQFF. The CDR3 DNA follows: TGTGCCAGCACCAAAACCGGGACTGACGCCTACAATGAGCAGTTCTTC.

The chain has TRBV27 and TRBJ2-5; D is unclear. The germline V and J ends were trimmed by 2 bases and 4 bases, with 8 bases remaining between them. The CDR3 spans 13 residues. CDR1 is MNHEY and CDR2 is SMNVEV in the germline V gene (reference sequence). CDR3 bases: TGTGCCAGCAGTTTACGAGATGGAGAGACCCAGTACTTC. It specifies CASSLRDGETQYF.

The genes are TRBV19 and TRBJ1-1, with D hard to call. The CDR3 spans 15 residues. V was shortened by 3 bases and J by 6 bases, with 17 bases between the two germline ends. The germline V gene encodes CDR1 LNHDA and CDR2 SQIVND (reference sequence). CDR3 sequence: CASSMSPAGFAEAFF. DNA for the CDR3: TGTGCCAGTAGTATGAGTCCGGCGGGGTTCGCTGAAGCTTTCTTT. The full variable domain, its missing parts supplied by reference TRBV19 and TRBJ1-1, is DGGITQSPKYLFRKEGQNVTLSCEQNLNHDAMYWYRQDPGQGLRLIYYSQIVNDFQKGDIAEGYSVSREKKESFPLTVTSAQKNPTAFYLCASSMSPAGFAEAFFGQGTRLTVV.

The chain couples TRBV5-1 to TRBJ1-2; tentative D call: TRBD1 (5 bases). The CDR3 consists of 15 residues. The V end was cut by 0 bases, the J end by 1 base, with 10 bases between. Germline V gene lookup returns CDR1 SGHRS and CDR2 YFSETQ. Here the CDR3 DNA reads TGCGCCAGCAGCTTGGAGGCAGGGATTAACTATGGCTACACCTTC. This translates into CASSLEAGINYGYTF.

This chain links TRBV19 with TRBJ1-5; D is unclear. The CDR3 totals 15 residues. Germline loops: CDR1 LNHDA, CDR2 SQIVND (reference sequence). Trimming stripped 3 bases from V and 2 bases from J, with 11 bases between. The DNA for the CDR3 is TGTGCCAGTAGTATTGGGTCGGCGGGCAATCAGCCCCAGCATTTT. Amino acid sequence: CASSIGSAGNQPQHF.

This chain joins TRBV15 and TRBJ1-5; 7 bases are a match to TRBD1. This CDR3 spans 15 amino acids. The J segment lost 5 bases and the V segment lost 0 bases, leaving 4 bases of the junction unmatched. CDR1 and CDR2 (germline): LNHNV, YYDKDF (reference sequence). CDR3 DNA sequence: TGTGCCACCAGCAGAGATTCAGGGGGTCATCAGCCCCAGCATTTT. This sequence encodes CATSRDSGGHQPQHF.

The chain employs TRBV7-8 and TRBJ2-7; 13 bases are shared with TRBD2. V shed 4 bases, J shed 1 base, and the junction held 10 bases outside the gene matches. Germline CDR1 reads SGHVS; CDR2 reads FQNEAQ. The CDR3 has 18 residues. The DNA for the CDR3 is TGTGCCAGCAGCTCATACGGGACTAGCGGGACCCTATCCTACGAGCAGTACTTC. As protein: CASSSYGTSGTLSYEQYF.

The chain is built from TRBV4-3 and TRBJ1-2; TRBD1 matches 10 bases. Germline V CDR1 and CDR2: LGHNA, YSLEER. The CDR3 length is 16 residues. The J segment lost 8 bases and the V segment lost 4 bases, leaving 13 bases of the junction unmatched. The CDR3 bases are TGCGCCAGCAGCCCCGCGATGGGGACAGGGGTAGGCGGCTACACCTTC. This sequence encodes CASSPAMGTGVGGYTF.

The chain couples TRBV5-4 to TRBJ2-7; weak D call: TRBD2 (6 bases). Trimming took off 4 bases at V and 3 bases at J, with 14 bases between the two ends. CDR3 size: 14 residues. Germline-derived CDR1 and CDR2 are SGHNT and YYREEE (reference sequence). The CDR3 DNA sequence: TGTGCCAGCAGCGCCGCCGGGACTCACTACGAGCAGTACTTC. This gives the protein CASSAAGTHYEQYF.

CDR3 in DNA: TGTGCCAGCTCCCGGGTAGGGACAGGGACTTATCAGCCCCAGCATTTT. As protein: CASSRVGTGTYQPQHF. The chain is built from TRBV27 and TRBJ1-5; 9 bases fit TRBD1. The CDR3 has 16 amino acids. The V segment lost 8 bases and the J segment 5 bases; nucleotides outside the gene matches: 13. The germline V gene encodes CDR1 MNHEY and CDR2 SMNVEV (reference sequence).